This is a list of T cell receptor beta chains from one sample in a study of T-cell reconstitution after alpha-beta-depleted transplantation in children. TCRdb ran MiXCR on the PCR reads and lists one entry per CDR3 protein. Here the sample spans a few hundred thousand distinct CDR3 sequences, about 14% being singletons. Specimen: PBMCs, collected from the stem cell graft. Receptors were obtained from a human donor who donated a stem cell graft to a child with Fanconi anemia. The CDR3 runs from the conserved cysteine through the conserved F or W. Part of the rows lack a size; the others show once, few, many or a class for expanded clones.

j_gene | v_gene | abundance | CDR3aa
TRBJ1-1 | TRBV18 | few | CASSVKPNTEAFF
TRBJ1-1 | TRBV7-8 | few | CASSLVGGSLEAFF
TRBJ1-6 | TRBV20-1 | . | CSARAGEYGSPLHF
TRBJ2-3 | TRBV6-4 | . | CASTSLDPYLETTSTDTQYF
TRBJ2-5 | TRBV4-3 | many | CASSQDLASGGKETQYF
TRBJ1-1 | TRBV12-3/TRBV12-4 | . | CASSLVGRDTEAFF
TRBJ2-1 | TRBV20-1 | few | CSARISSYNEQFF
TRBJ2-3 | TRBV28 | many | CASRPGGSTDTQYF
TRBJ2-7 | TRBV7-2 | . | CASSPPSQGRHEQYF
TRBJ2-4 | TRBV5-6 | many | CASSLDPPGIQYF
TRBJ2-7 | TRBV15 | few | CATSRPGQGAHEQYF